This T cell receptor (beta chain) was sequenced for a study of blood T cell repertoires in COVID-19. As for the study in general: Sites across the United States, Italy and Spain contributed samples from acute and convalescent COVID-19. Nucleic acid was either cDNA or gDNA, and it came from T cells, B-cell-depleted T cells, or PBMCs.

As originally analysed: Reference gene primers were amplified, and this amplification served to estimate nucleated cell counts. The repertoire was sequenced with immunoSEQ multiplex PCR; TCRdb's copy has only in-frame clones and lacks some. The V and J calls and the clone size are those of that table, but D and trimming were determined from the DNA. This table holds almost 500,000 clones, 70% to 90% found once. Which cohort a participant joined came from the clinical history participants gave. CDR3 size: 13 residues. Germline V gene lookup returns CDR1 SGHRS and CDR2 YFSETQ. V trimming: 4 bases; J trimming: 6 bases; junction bases outside the gene matches: 2.

V gene TRBV5-1 combines with J gene TRBJ1-5; TRBD1 matches at 9 bases. Sequenced sample: PBMCs or T cells enriched from blood (not recorded which). The sequence derives from a woman aged 60-70 years who had recovered from COVID-19. In DNA, the CDR3 is TGCGCCAGCAGCGTGACAGGGGGTCAGCCCCAGCATTTT. Translated, it gives CASSVTGGQPQHF.